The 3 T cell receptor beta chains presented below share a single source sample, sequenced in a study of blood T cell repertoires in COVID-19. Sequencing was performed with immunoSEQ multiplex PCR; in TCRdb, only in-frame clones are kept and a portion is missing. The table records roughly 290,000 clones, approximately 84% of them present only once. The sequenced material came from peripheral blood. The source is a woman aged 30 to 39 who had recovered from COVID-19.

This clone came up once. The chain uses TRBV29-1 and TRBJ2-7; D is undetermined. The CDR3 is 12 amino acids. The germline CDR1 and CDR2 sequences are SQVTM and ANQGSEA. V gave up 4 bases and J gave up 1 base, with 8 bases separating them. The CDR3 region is CSVVVESYEQYF. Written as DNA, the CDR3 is TGCAGCGTTGTGGTAGAATCCTACGAGCAGTACTTC.

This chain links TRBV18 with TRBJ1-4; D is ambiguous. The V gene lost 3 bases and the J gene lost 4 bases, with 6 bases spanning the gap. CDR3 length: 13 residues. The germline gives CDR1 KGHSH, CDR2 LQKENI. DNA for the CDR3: TGTGCCAGCTCACCCGAGGGTAATGAAAAACTGTTTTTT. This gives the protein CASSPEGNEKLFF.

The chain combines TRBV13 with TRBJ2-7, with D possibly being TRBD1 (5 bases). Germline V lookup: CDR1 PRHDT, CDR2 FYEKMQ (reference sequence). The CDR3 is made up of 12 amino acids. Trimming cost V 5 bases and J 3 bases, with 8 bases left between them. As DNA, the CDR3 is TGTGCCAGCAGCCCCGACAGCTACGAGCAGTACTTC. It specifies CASSPDSYEQYF.